This T cell receptor (beta chain) was found in a study of blood T cell repertoires in COVID-19. The CDR3 extends over 15 amino acids. Profiling relied on immunoSEQ multiplex PCR, and the TCRdb table lists in-frame clones only, not all of them. The sample carries some 350,000 clones, more than 75% recorded once. The V call is TRBV12-2, the J call TRBJ1-1; the listed D gene, TRBD1, was not tested against the DNA. TRBV12-2 represents a pseudogene. The TCR comes from a woman between 45 and 60 years old with COVID-19, enrolled during active disease. The sequenced material came from peripheral blood. The CDR3 region has the DNA TGTGCAAGTCGCTCGACAGGGACCACGGACACTGAAGCTTTCTTT. Residues: CASRSTGTTDTEAFF.